This note documents a single T cell receptor (beta chain) sequence. The antigen is undetermined. TCR beta CDR3 region amplification was performed from RNA transcripts. First-round RT-PCR targeting the TCR CDR3 was performed with the HTBI primer set. TCRdb called the multiplex PCR reads again in MiXCR, with one record for every CDR3 protein. The table lists 600,000 to 800,000 distinct CDR3 sequences, approximately 40% of them singletons, with around 30% in the top ten. These data are taken from a study of T cells in Graves' hyperthyroidism and ophthalmopathy. Study-wide findings and caveats: In blood, most of the thyroid clonotypes expanded above 0.001 were also present. It was a median about 7.1 months before onset that the model predicted ophthalmopathy.

CDR3 size: 15 residues. Trimming took 5 bases from V and 1 from J, leaving 14 bases between them. Exclusion of patients followed from uncontrolled infection, other autoimmune disease, pregnancy or lactation. Cells are PBMCs isolated from 10 ml of fresh blood. Material for sequencing was blood. The V call is TRBV12-3 or TRBV12-4, the J call TRBJ2-5; D possibly corresponds to TRBD1 (6 bases). The TCR comes from a woman between 40 and 55 years old with Graves' hyperthyroidism. CDR3 in amino acids: CASSAQQGPQETQYF. The CDR3 coding sequence is TGTGCCAGCAGTGCCCAACAGGGTCCCCAAGAGACCCAGTACTTC.